This T cell receptor beta chain comes out of a study of identical twins. Study conclusions and caveats: The same donors were not followed; conclusions instead depended on cross-sectional statistical analysis.

Template switching introduced a universal primer site, and the cDNA bore unique molecular identifiers. MiXCR was run by TCRdb on the 5' RACE reads, yielding one entry per CDR3 protein. The table includes about 460,000 distinct CDR3 sequences, 13% to 15% detected once. With respect to this clonotype: Antigen unknown.

This sample also appeared in a second study, on yellow fever vaccine responses in identical twins.

This clonotype was obtained from a young woman in good health. The sample was CD4+ T cells sorted from blood.

CDR3 protein: CASTLVSYNEQFF. The CDR3 DNA reads TGTGCCAGCACCCTCGTTTCCTACAATGAGCAGTTCTTC. This sequence joins TRBV6-1 and TRBJ2-1; the D is unclear. The CDR3 covers 13 residues. Trimming shortened V by 7 bases and J by 1 base, and 8 bases separated the two germline ends. Germline V gene data show CDR1 as MNHNS and CDR2 as SASEGT.